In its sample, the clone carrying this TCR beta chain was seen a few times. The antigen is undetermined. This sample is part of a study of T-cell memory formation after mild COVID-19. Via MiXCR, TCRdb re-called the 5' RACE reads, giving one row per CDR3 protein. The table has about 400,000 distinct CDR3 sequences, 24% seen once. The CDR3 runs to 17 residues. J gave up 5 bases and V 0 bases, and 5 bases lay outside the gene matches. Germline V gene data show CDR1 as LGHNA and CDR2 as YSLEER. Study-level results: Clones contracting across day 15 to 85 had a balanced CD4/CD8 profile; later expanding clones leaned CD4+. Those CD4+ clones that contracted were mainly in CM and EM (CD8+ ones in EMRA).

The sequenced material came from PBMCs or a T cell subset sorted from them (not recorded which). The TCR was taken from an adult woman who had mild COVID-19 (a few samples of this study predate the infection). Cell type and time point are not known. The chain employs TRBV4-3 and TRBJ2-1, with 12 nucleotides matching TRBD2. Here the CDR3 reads CASSQDVTSGRNNEQFF. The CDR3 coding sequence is TGCGCCAGCAGCCAAGATGTGACTAGCGGGAGAAACAATGAGCAGTTCTTC.